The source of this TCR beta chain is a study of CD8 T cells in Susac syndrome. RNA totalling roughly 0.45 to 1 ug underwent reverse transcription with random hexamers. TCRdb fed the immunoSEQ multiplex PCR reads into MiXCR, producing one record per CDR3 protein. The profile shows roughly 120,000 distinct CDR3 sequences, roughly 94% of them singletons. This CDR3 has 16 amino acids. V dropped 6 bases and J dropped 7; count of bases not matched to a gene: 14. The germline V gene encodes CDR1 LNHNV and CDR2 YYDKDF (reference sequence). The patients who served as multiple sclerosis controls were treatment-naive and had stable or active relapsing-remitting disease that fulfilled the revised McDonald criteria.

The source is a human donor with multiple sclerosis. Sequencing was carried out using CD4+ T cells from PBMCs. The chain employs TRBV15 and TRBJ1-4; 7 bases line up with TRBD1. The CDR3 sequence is CATRRQGLQIREKLFF. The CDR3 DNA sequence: TGTGCCACCAGGCGACAGGGCCTCCAGATTCGTGAAAAACTGTTTTTT.